Shown below are 12 T cell receptor beta chains from a single sample sequenced in a study of T cell responses to AZD1222 COVID-19 vaccine. Clones were sequenced by immunoSEQ multiplex PCR, and TCRdb holds only the in-frame ones, with some missing. The table records some 150,000 clones, 90% of them present only once. Here the sequenced sample was peripheral blood, taken 28 days after the second dose of the MenACWY control vaccine. These receptors came from an adult who received the MenACWY meningococcal vaccine as a control.

The chain recombines TRBV6-4 with TRBJ2-7; maybe TRBD2 (6 bases). The CDR3 runs 14 residues. Trimming removed 9 bases at V and 3 bases at J, with 18 bases between. The germline gives CDR1 MRHNA, CDR2 SNTAGT. CDR3 bases: TGTGCCAGTGTGGGGGGACGGGGATACTACGAGCAGTACTTC. Residues: CASVGGRGYYEQYF.

V and J are TRBV6-2 or TRBV6-3 and TRBJ2-3; the D is unclear. CDR1 is MNHEY and CDR2 is SVGEGT in the germline V gene. The CDR3 extends over 12 amino acids. Trimming cost V 2 bases and J 4 bases, with 4 bases left between them. In nucleotides, the CDR3 is TGTGCCAGCAGTTACGTCCCAGATACGCAGTATTTT. This codes for CASSYVPDTQYF.

The chain has TRBV5-4 and TRBJ1-5; possibly TRBD1 for D (6 bases). The CDR3 has 15 residues. Germline V gene sequence: CDR1 SGHNT, CDR2 YYREEE (reference sequence). The V end lost 0 bases, the J end lost 7 bases, and 14 bases lay between the germline ends. The CDR3, as DNA: TGTGCCAGCAGCTTGGGGCCAGGGGAGGGCCAGCCCCAGCATTTT. As protein: CASSLGPGEGQPQHF.

This rearrangement joins TRBV6-5 to TRBJ1-1; D remains ambiguous. The V and J ends lost 3 bases and 1 base respectively, with 9 bases between them. The CDR3 totals 14 residues. Germline loops: CDR1 MNHEY, CDR2 SVGAGI. CDR3 sequence (DNA): TGTGCCAGCAGTTATAGGCGGGAGAACACTGAAGCTTTCTTT. Its protein is CASSYRRENTEAFF.

The rearrangement uses TRBV14 and TRBJ1-1, with TRBD1 matching over 7 bases. Germline CDR1 reads SGHDN; CDR2 reads FVKESK. CDR3 length equals 16 residues. The ends lost 0 bases at V and 3 bases at J; junction bases unmatched: 7. In nucleotides, the CDR3 is TGTGCCAGCAGCCAAGACCAACAGGGGAAAGACACTGAAGCTTTCTTT. This encodes CASSQDQQGKDTEAFF.

The V and J genes are TRBV6-5 and TRBJ1-1; D is possibly TRBD1 (6 bases). Germline V lookup: CDR1 MNHEY, CDR2 SVGAGI. CDR3 length equals 15 residues. Between the trimmed V and J ends, which lost 2 bases and 4 bases, there was a span of 14 bases. The CDR3 DNA reads as TGTGCCAGCAGTTACGGAGGGGGAATGGGCACTGAAGCTTTCTTT. Translated, it gives CASSYGGGMGTEAFF.

The V and J genes are TRBV27 and TRBJ2-2; 12 bases line up with TRBD1. The CDR3 spans 15 residues. Germline CDR1 and CDR2: MNHEY and SMNVEV (reference sequence). V lost 4 bases to trimming and J lost 7 bases; unmatched junction nucleotides: 4. The CDR3 DNA sequence: TGTGCCAGCAGTTCCGGGACAGGGGGCCTCGGGGAGCTGTTTTTT. This encodes CASSSGTGGLGELFF.

The chain couples TRBV30 to TRBJ2-7; D call uncertain. The CDR3 extends over 12 amino acids. V was pared by 0 bases and J by 4 bases, with 7 bases between. The germline gives CDR1 GTSNPN, CDR2 SVGIG (reference sequence). CDR3 sequence (DNA): TGTGCCTGGAGTGTATTGGGGTACGAGCAGTACTTC. Translated: CAWSVLGYEQYF. Full variable domain (missing parts from reference TRBV30 and TRBJ2-7): SQTIHQWPATLVQPVGSPLSLECTVEGTSNPNLYWYRQAAGRGLQLLFYSVGIGQISSEVPQNLSASRPQDRQFILSSKKLLLSDSGFYLCAWSVLGYEQYFGPGTRLTVT.

This clone has just one count. The sample has other DNA sequences that encode this CDR3 too. V usage is TRBV7-2 and J usage is TRBJ1-2; D not certain. The CDR3 is made up of 12 amino acids. V lost 1 base, J lost 4 bases, and 4 bases lay in between. Germline V gene lookup returns CDR1 SGHTA and CDR2 FQGNSA. CDR3 coding DNA: TGTGCCAGCAGCTTAGGGGGCTATGGCTACACCTTC. Protein product: CASSLGGYGYTF. The full variable domain, completed using reference TRBV7-2 and TRBJ1-2, is GAGVSQSPSNKVTEKGKDVELRCDPISGHTALYWYRQSLGQGLEFLIYFQGNSAPDKSGLPSDRFSAERTGGSVSTLTIQRTQQEDSAVYLCASSLGGYGYTFGSGTRLTVV.

This chain joins TRBV5-4 and TRBJ1-1; D call uncertain. V lost 3 bases, J lost 11 bases, and 17 bases lay in between. Germline lookup yields CDR1 SGHNT and CDR2 YYREEE (reference sequence). This CDR3 is built from 13 residues. In DNA, the CDR3 is TGTGCCAGCAGCTGGAATACGGAGGCTTCTGCTTTCTTT. Residues: CASSWNTEASAFF.

The rearrangement links TRBV3-1 (or the pseudogene TRBV3-2) to TRBJ2-5; 9 bases are shared with TRBD1. V dropped 2 bases and J dropped 5; count of bases not matched to a gene: 12. The CDR3 loop spans 17 amino acids. Germline CDR1 LGHDT, CDR2 YNNKEL (reference sequence). CDR3 sequence: CASSQMVGGTGWETQYF. The CDR3 coding sequence is TGTGCCAGCAGCCAAATGGTAGGAGGGACAGGGTGGGAGACCCAGTACTTC.

The J gene is TRBJ2-5, the V gene TRBV5-1; TRBD1 matches 8 bases. This CDR3 is 14 amino acids long. After removal of 3 bases from V and 1 base from J, the junction contained 2 bases not matched to a gene. From germline, CDR1 is SGHRS and CDR2 YFSETQ. CDR3 loop: CASSSGQGQETQYF. DNA of the CDR3: TGCGCCAGCAGCTCTGGACAGGGCCAAGAGACCCAGTACTTC.